The T cell receptor beta chain described here comes from a study of cytomegalovirus exposure and HLA in healthy donors. 60 Vbeta and 13 Jbeta primers were used in PCR. Sequenced by immunoSEQ multiplex PCR; TCRdb stores in-frame clones only, minus some. The sample contains 100,000 to 150,000 clones, around 78% of which appear only once. This sequence was found in a man aged 40-49 years in good health and CMV-seronegative. The sample taken for sequencing was PBMCs.

CDR3 sequence: CASSPRLAGGDTQYF. CDR3 sequence (DNA): TGTGCCAGCAGCCCTAGGCTAGCGGGGGGGGATACGCAGTATTTT. This sequence joins TRBV7-9 and TRBJ2-3; the match to TRBD2 covers 12 bases. The CDR3 length is 15 residues. After removal of 5 bases from V and 6 bases from J, the junction contained 6 bases not matched to a gene. Germline V CDR1 and CDR2: SEHNR, FQNEAQ (reference sequence).